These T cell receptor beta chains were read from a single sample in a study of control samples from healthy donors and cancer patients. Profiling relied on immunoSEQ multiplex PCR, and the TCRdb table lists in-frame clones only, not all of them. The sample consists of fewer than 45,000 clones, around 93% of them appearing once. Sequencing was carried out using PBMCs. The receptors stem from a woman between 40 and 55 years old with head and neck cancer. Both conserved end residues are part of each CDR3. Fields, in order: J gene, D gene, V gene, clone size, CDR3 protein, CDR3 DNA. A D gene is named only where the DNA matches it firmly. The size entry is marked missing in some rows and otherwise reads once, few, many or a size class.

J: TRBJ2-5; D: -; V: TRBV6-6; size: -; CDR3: CASSYSNQQGWETQYF; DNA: TGTGCCAGCAGTTACTCGAACCAGCAGGGTTGGGAGACCCAGTACTTC
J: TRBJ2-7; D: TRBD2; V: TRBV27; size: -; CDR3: CASVLAGYEQYF; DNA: TGTGCCAGCGTACTAGCGGGCTACGAGCAGTACTTC
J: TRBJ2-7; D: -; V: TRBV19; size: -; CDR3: CASSMRGYEQYF; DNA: TGTGCCAGTAGTATGAGGGGCTACGAGCAGTACTTC
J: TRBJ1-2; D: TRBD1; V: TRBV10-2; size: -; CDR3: CASSDGTGNGYTF; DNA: TGCGCCAGCAGTGATGGGACAGGGAATGGCTACACCTTC
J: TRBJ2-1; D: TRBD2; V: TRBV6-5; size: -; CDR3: CASSPRSGSYEQFF; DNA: TGTGCCAGCAGTCCGCGGAGCGGGAGTTATGAGCAGTTCTTC
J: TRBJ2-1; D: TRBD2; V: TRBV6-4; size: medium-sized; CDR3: CASSDGTSGANEQFF; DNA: TGTGCCAGCAGTGACGGGACTAGCGGGGCCAATGAGCAGTTCTTC
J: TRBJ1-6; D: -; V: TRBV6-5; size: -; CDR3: CASSPGDSPLHF; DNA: TGTGCCAGCAGTCCGGGAGATTCACCCCTCCACTTT
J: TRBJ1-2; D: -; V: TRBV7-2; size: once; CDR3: CASSGGIYGYTF; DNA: TGTGCCAGCAGCGGCGGCATCTATGGCTACACCTTC
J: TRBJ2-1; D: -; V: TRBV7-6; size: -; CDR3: CASSRTWDGNNEQFF; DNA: TGTGCCAGCAGCCGGACGTGGGACGGGAACAATGAGCAGTTCTTC
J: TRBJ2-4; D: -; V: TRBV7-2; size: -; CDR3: CASTPPPVGAKNIQYF; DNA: TGTGCCAGCACCCCGCCCCCAGTGGGGGCCAAAAACATTCAGTACTTC